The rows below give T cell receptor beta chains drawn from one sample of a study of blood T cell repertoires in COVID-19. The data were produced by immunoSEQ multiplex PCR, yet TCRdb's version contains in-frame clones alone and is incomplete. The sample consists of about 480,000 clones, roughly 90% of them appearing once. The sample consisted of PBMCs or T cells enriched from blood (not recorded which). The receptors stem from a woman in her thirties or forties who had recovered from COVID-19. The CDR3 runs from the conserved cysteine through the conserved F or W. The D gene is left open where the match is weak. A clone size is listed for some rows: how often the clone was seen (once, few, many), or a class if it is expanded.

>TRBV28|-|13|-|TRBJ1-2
TGTGCCAGCAGTTTATCCCCAATCTATGGCTACACCTTC
CASSLSPIYGYTF
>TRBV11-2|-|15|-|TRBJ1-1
TGTGCCAGCAGGCGCCCGCAGGGAGGAGGAGCTGAAGCTTTCTTT
CASRRPQGGGAEAFF
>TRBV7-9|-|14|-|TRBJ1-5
TGTGCCAGCAGCTCTCGGGATAGCAATCAGCCCCAGCATTTT
CASSSRDSNQPQHF
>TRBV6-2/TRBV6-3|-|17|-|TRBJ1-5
TGTGCCAGCAGTTACGGCAGAGCGACCTTTAGCAATCAGCCCCAGCATTTT
CASSYGRATFSNQPQHF
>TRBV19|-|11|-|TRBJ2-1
TGTGCCAGTACCCAGAGGGATGAGCAGTTCTTC
CASTQRDEQFF
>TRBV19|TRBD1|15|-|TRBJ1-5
TGTGCCAGTAGTCTAGGGACAGTTCCTCATCAGCCCCAGCATTTT
CASSLGTVPHQPQHF
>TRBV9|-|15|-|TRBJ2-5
TGTGCCAGCAGCCCTGTAGCAGAGCCCCAAGAGACCCAGTACTTC
CASSPVAEPQETQYF
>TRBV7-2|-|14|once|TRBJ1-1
TGTGCCAGCAGCTTCTATACAGGGAACACTGAAGCTTTCTTT
CASSFYTGNTEAFF
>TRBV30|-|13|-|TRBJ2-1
TGTGCCTGGAGGGCAAACTCCTACAATGAGCAGTTCTTC
CAWRANSYNEQFF
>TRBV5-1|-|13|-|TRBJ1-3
TGCGCCAGCAGTACAGGGTCTGGAAACACCATATATTTT
CASSTGSGNTIYF
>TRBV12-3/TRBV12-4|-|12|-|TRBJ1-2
TGTGCCAGCAGGGACATAAACTATGGCTACACCTTC
CASRDINYGYTF
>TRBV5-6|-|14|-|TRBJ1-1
TGTGCCAGCAGCTCTAGGACAGATCACACTGAAGCTTTCTTT
CASSSRTDHTEAFF
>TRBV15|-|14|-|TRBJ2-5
TGTGCCACCAGCAGAGATTTAGACAGTGCGTCCCAGTACTTC
CATSRDLDSASQYF
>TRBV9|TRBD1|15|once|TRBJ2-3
TGTGCCAGCAGCGTGGCGGGACAGGGGGCTGGGATAGTGTATTTT
CASSVAGQGAGIVYF
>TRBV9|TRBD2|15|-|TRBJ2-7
TGTGCCAGCAGCCCCCAGGGACTAGCGGACTACGAGCAGTACTTC
CASSPQGLADYEQYF
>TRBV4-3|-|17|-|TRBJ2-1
TGCGCCAGCAGCCAAGATCCCCCGATTAGCTCCTACAATGAGCAGTTCTTC
CASSQDPPISSYNEQFF
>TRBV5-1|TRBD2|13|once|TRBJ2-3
TGCGCCAGTACTAGCGGGATCGCAGATACGCAGTATTTT
CASTSGIADTQYF
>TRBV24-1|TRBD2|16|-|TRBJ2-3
TGTGCCACCAGTGACCCGACTAGCGGCCCCACGCATACGCAGTATTTT
CATSDPTSGPTHTQYF
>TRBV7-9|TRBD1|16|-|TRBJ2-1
TGTGCCAGCAGCCCCGGGACAGGGACTCGTTACAATGAGCAGTTCTTC
CASSPGTGTRYNEQFF
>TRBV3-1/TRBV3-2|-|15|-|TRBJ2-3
TGTGCCAGCAGCCACCGATCTAACCCCACAGATACGCAGTATTTT
CASSHRSNPTDTQYF
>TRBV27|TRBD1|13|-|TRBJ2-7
TGTGCCAGCAGTTTTGACAGGGCCGCCGAGCAGTACTTC
CASSFDRAAEQYF
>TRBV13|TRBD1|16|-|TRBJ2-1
TGTGCCAGCAGCCCCGACAGGGAGATTTCCTACAATGAGCAGTTCTTC
CASSPDREISYNEQFF
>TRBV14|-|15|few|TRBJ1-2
TGTGCCAGCAGCCAAGGTCGGACAGTGGGCGGTGGCTACACCTTC
CASSQGRTVGGGYTF
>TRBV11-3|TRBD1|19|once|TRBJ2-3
TGTGCCAGCAGCTTAGCCGCTCTCCGGCCAGGGGGCGTCGCAGATACGCAGTATTTT
CASSLAALRPGGVADTQYF
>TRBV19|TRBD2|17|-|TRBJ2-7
TGTGCCAGTAGTATACACCCCAGGGGACTAGCGGGAGTCGAGCAGTACTTC
CASSIHPRGLAGVEQYF
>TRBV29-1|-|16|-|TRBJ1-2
TGCAGCGTTGAAGATCGGAGGGTATCGTACAACTATGGCTACACCTTC
CSVEDRRVSYNYGYTF
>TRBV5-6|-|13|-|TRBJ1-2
TGTGCCAGCAGCTATGACAGCCCCTATGGCTACACCTTC
CASSYDSPYGYTF
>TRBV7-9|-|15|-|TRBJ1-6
TGTGCCAGCAGGGCGGGCCAGGGGTTTAATTCACCCCTCCACTTT
CASRAGQGFNSPLHF
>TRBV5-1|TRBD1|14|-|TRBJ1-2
TGCGCCAGCAGCTTACAGGGGGACGACTATGGCTACACCTTC
CASSLQGDDYGYTF
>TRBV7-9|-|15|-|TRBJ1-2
TGTGCCATCCCGAGCCGGGACAAAACTAACTATGGCTACACCTTC
CAIPSRDKTNYGYTF
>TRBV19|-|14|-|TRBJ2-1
TGTGCCAGTAGTATGGGACTGGTAAACAATGAGCAGTTCTTC
CASSMGLVNNEQFF
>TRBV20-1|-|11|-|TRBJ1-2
TGCAGTGCTTGGGACATCTATGGCTACACCTTC
CSAWDIYGYTF
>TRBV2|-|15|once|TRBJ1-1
TGTGCCAGCAGTGAAGAGGGTGCGGGGAACACTGAAGCTTTCTTT
CASSEEGAGNTEAFF
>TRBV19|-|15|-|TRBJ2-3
TGTGCCAGTAGTGGTCCCAGGGGAGCTACAGATACGCAGTATTTT
CASSGPRGATDTQYF
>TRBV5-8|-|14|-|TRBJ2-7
TGTGCCAGCAGCTTAGCTGGGGGCGGCCACGAGCAGTACTTC
CASSLAGGGHEQYF
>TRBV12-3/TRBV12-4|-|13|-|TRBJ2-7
TGTGCCAGCAGGAAGGACAGCCACTACGAGCAGTACTTC
CASRKDSHYEQYF
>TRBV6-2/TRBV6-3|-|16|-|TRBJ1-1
TGTGCCAGCAGTTACCCGCGAGGACGGGAGGGGACTGAAGCTTTCTTT
CASSYPRGREGTEAFF
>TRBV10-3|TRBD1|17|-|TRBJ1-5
TGTGCCATCAGTGAGGGACAGGGGGAACACATCAATCAGCCCCAGCATTTT
CAISEGQGEHINQPQHF
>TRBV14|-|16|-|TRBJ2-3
TGTGCCAGCAGCCAGGTGACAGTATCAGGCACAGATACGCAGTATTTT
CASSQVTVSGTDTQYF
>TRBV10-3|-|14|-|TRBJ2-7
TGTGCCATCAGTGACTTGGGGCAGTCCTACGAGCAGTACTTC
CAISDLGQSYEQYF
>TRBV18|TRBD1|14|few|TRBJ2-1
TGTGCCAGCTCACGCACACAGGGGGGTAATGAGCAGTTCTTC
CASSRTQGGNEQFF
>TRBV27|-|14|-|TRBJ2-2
TGTGCCAGCAGTTTAACTAGGAGGACCGGGGAGCTGTTTTTT
CASSLTRRTGELFF
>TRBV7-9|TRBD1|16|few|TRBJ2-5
TGTGCCAGCAGCAAGCGGGGGACAGGGGCGGCCGAGACCCAGTACTTC
CASSKRGTGAAETQYF
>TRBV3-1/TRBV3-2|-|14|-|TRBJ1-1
TGTGCCAGCAGCCAAGCACACCAGAACACTGAAGCTTTCTTT
CASSQAHQNTEAFF
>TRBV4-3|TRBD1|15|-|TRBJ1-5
TGCGCCAGCAGCCAATCGACAGGGGGGAATCAGCCCCAGCATTTT
CASSQSTGGNQPQHF
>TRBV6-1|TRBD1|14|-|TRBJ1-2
TGTGCCAGCAGTGAATATCGGACAGGAAATGGCTACACCTTC
CASSEYRTGNGYTF
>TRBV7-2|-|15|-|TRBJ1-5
TGTGCCAGCAGCTTATATCAGGGTTTCAATCAGCCCCAGCATTTT
CASSLYQGFNQPQHF
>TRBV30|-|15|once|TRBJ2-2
TGTGCCTGGAGGACCCAGGGCTTCAACACCGGGGAGCTGTTTTTT
CAWRTQGFNTGELFF
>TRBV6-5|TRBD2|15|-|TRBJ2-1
TGTGCCAGCAGTTTAGCGGGTAGCTCCTACAATGAGCAGTTCTTC
CASSLAGSSYNEQFF
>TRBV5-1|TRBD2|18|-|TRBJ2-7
TGCGCCAGCAGCTACCCCGGGACTAGCGGGAGGGGCACCTACGAGCAGTACTTC
CASSYPGTSGRGTYEQYF
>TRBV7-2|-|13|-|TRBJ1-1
TGTGCCAGCAGCTTTATCCCGGACACTGAAGCTTTCTTT
CASSFIPDTEAFF
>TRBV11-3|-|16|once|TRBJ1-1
TGTGCCAGCAGCTCTCAACAGGGAACGGAAAACACTGAAGCTTTCTTT
CASSSQQGTENTEAFF
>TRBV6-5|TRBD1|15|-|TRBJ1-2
TGTGCCAGCAGACTCACCGGGACAGGGGACTATGGCTACACCTTC
CASRLTGTGDYGYTF
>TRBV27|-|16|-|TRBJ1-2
TGTGCCAGCAGTCTGGGGAGGGGAAGAGGGCAGGATGGCTACACCTTC
CASSLGRGRGQDGYTF
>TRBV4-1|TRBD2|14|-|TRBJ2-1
TGCGCCAGCAGCCAGGGACTAGCGAGCGATGAGCAGTTCTTC
CASSQGLASDEQFF
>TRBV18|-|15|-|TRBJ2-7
TGTGCCAGCTCTCCGACAGTAATGGTACCCTACGAGCAGTACTTC
CASSPTVMVPYEQYF
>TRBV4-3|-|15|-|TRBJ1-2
TGCGCCAGCAGCCAAGACGCCCCAGGAAACTATGGCTACACCTTC
CASSQDAPGNYGYTF
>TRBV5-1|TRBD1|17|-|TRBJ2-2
TGCGCCAGCAGCCGACAGGGTCAGGGTTTTGGAACCGGGGAGCTGTTTTTT
CASSRQGQGFGTGELFF
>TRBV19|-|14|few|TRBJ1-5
TGTGCCAGTTCAGTACATGATAGCAATCAGCCCCAGCATTTT
CASSVHDSNQPQHF
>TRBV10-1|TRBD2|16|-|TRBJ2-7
TGCGCCAGCAGTGAGTCAGTCGGGACTAGTGTTACCGAGCAGTACTTC
CASSESVGTSVTEQYF